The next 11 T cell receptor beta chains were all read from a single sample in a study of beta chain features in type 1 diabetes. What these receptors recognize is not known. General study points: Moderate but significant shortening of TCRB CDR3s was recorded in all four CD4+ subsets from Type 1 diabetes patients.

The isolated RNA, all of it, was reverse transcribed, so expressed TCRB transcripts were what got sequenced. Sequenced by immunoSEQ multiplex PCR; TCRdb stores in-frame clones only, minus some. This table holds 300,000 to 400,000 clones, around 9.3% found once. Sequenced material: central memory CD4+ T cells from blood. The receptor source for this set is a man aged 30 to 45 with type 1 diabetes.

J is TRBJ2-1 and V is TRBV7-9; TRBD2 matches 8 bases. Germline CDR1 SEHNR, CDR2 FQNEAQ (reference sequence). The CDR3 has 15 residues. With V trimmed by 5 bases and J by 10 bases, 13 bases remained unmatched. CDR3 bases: TGTGCCAGCAGCCCTTTTGTCGGGGGGGCCAGCGAGCAGTTCTTC. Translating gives CASSPFVGGASEQFF. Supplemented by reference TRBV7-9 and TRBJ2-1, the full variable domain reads DTGVSQNPRHKITKRGQNVTFRCDPISEHNRLYWYRQTLGQGPEFLTYFQNEAQLEKSRLLSDRFSAERPKGSFSTLEIQRTEQGDSAMYLCASSPFVGGASEQFFGPGTRLTVL.

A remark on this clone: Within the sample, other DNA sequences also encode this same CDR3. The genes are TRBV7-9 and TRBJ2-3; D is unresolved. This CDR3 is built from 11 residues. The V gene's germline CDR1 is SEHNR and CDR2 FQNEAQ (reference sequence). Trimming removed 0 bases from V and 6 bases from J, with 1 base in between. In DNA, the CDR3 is TGTGCCAGCAGCTTAGCTGATACGCAGTATTTT. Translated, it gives CASSLADTQYF. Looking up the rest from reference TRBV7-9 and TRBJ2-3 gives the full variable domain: DTGVSQNPRHKITKRGQNVTFRCDPISEHNRLYWYRQTLGQGPEFLTYFQNEAQLEKSRLLSDRFSAERPKGSFSTLEIQRTEQGDSAMYLCASSLADTQYFGPGTRLTVL.

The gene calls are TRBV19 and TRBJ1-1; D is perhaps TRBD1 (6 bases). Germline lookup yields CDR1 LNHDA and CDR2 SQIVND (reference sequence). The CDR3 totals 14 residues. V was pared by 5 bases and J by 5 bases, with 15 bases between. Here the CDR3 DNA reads TGTGCCAGTAGTCCCCGCACAGGGATGACTGAAGCTTTCTTT. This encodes CASSPRTGMTEAFF.

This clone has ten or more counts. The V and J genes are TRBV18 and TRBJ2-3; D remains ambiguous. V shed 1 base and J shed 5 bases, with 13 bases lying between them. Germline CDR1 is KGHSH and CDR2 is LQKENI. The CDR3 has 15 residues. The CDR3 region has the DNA TGTGCCAGCTCACCACGTGCAGCAACCGGAGATACGCAGTATTTT. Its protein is CASSPRAATGDTQYF.

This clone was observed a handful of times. CDR3 residues: CASSPTTGGASPLHF. CDR3 coding DNA: TGTGCCAGCAGTCCGACGACAGGTGGGGCATCACCCCTCCACTTT. V and J are TRBV28 and TRBJ1-6; D might be TRBD1 (6 bases). This CDR3 spans 15 amino acids. Trimming shortened V by 5 bases and J by 10 bases, and 18 bases separated the two germline ends. CDR1 and CDR2 from the germline V gene are MDHEN and SYDVKM.

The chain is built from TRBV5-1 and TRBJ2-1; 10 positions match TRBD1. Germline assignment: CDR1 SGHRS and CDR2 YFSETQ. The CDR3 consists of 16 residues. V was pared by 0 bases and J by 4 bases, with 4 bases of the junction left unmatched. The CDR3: CASSLDGTGAYNEQFF. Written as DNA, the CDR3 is TGCGCCAGCAGCTTGGATGGGACAGGGGCTTACAATGAGCAGTTCTTC.

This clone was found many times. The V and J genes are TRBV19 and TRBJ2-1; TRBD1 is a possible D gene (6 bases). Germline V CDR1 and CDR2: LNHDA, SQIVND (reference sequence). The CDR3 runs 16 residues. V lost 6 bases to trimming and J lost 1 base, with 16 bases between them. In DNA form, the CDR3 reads TGTGCCAGTAGCAATATCGGACAGATGTCCTACAATGAGCAGTTCTTC. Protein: CASSNIGQMSYNEQFF.

The CDR3 nucleotides are TGTGCCAGCAGACTTGGCGGGGGGGCTATCTACGAGCAGTACTTC. It encodes CASRLGGGAIYEQYF. This chain joins TRBV6-5 and TRBJ2-7, with TRBD2 matching 9 bases. The length of the CDR3 is 15 residues. V lost 6 bases to trimming and J lost 3 bases; unmatched junction nucleotides: 9. Germline lookup yields CDR1 MNHEY and CDR2 SVGAGI.

CDR3: CAWSVGAEQPQHF. CDR3 nucleotides: TGTGCCTGGAGTGTTGGGGCGGAACAGCCCCAGCATTTT. The chain uses TRBV30 and TRBJ1-5; a weak D match, TRBD1 (5 bases). V gave up 0 bases and J gave up 7 bases, with 10 bases separating them. The germline CDR1 and CDR2 sequences are GTSNPN and SVGIG (reference sequence). The CDR3 loop spans 13 amino acids.

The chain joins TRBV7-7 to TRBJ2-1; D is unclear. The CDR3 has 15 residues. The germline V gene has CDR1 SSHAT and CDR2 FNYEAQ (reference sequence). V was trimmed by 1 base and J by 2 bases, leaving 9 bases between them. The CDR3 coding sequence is TGTGCCAGCAGCTTAGGCGGCAGTGCCTACAATGAGCAGTTCTTC. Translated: CASSLGGSAYNEQFF.

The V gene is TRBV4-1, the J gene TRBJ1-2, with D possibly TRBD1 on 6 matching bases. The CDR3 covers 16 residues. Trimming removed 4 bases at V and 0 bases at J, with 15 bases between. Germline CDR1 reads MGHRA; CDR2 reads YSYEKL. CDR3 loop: CASSLRQELANYGYTF. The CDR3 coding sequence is TGCGCCAGCAGCCTCCGACAGGAATTAGCTAACTATGGCTACACCTTC.